This T cell receptor beta chain was found in a study of shared clonotypes between healthy human individuals. CDR3 size: 14 residues. Germline CDR1 reads SGDLS; CDR2 reads YYNGEE. Trimming took 5 bases from V and 1 from J; bases not matched to a gene: 1. Method: immunoSEQ multiplex PCR; TCRdb's copy keeps in-frame clones and lacks some. The sample records 2.5 million or so clones, roughly nine tenths being singletons. Naive CD4+ cells were CD45RA-selected; the remaining cells were memory. This TCR derives from a man aged 18 to 35 in good health. The specimen was naive CD4+ T cells sorted from blood. Indicated subset: CD45RA+ positively selected. V gene TRBV9 combines with J gene TRBJ1-1; TRBD1 matches at 11 bases. CDR3 amino acids: CASRGQGGNTEAFF. CDR3 coding DNA: TGTGCCAGCAGGGGACAGGGGGGGAACACTGAAGCTTTCTTT.